This is a list of T cell receptor beta chains from one sample in a study of control samples from healthy donors and cancer patients. The protocol was immunoSEQ multiplex PCR, while the TCRdb copy is restricted to in-frame clones and leaves out a portion. Altogether 200,000 or so clones are present, about 94% being singletons, with the ten largest covering approximately 1.6%. Input material: blood. The receptor set was obtained from a man aged 45 to 65 in good health. The CDR3 runs from the conserved cysteine through the conserved F or W. The D gene is left open where the match is weak. Clone size, where shown, is once, few, many, or a class for clones that have expanded.

TRBV12-3/TRBV12-4	NA	NA	TRBJ1-1	TGTGCCAGCAGTTTCGCCACTGAAGCTTTCTTT	CASSFATEAFF
TRBV11-2	NA	NA	TRBJ1-2	TGTGCCAGCAGCGGGGCGGACTATGGCTACACCTTC	CASSGADYGYTF
TRBV5-4	NA	NA	TRBJ2-2	TGTGCCAGCAGCTCTATCGTGGGCACCGGGGAGCTGTTTTTT	CASSSIVGTGELFF
TRBV11-2	NA	NA	TRBJ1-1	TGTGCCAGCAGCTTAGCTCTGGGCACTGAAGCTTTCTTT	CASSLALGTEAFF
TRBV5-4	NA	NA	TRBJ2-5	TGTGCCAGCAGCGGGGGCGGGACCGCAGGGGCGGAGACCCAGTACTTC	CASSGGGTAGAETQYF
TRBV11-2	NA	NA	TRBJ1-1	TGTGCCAGCAGCTTCCAGGGTGAAGCTTTCTTT	CASSFQGEAFF
TRBV6-6	TRBD1	NA	TRBJ2-3	TGTGCCAGCAGTCCCCCCCTCGGGCAGGGGGCTCGAGGTGCCTCCGCAGATACGCAGTATTTT	CASSPPLGQGARGASADTQYF
TRBV24-1	NA	NA	TRBJ2-3	TGTGCCACCAGTGACCGCCTCCGTGAGACTCAACGTACAGATACGCAGTATTTT	CATSDRLRETQRTDTQYF
TRBV12-3/TRBV12-4	NA	NA	TRBJ2-1	TGTGCCAGCATTTCACAGGGTGGGGGGCAGTTCTTC	CASISQGGGQFF
TRBV6-5	NA	NA	TRBJ1-3	TGTGCCAGCAGGGACCGGAGCTCTGGAAACACCATATATTTT	CASRDRSSGNTIYF
TRBV9	TRBD2	NA	TRBJ2-1	TGTGCCAGCAGCCTCCGAGGCGGGGGGGCAGGTGAGCAGTTCTTC	CASSLRGGGAGEQFF
TRBV27	TRBD1	NA	TRBJ1-2	TGTGCCAGCAGCCGACAGGGTAGTGGCTACACCTTC	CASSRQGSGYTF
TRBV27	NA	NA	TRBJ1-3	TGTGCCAGCAGGCTCACGGGCTCTGGAAACACCATATATTTT	CASRLTGSGNTIYF
TRBV6-6	TRBD1	NA	TRBJ2-1	TGTGCCAGCAGTTACTCCGGGACAGGGGGTCAAAATGAGCAGTTCTTC	CASSYSGTGGQNEQFF
TRBV4-2	TRBD1	NA	TRBJ1-1	TGTGCCAGCAGCCAGTCCTCCGGGACAGGCTTACAAGCTTTCTTT	CASSQSSGTGLQAFF
TRBV29-1	TRBD2	once	TRBJ2-1	TGCAGCGTTGAAAGGACTAGCGGCGGGCGAGACAATGAGCAGTTCTTC	CSVERTSGGRDNEQFF
TRBV6-5	NA	once	TRBJ2-3	TGTGCCAGCAGGAGGGATCGCACAGATACGCAGTATTTT	CASRRDRTDTQYF
TRBV28	NA	NA	TRBJ1-2	TGTGCCAGCAGTTTGACCCTCTCGGACTATGGCTACACCTTC	CASSLTLSDYGYTF
TRBV5-1	NA	NA	TRBJ1-3	TGCGCCAGCAGCCCCGAGGGGCCAGGCTCTGGAAACACCATATATTTT	CASSPEGPGSGNTIYF
TRBV2	NA	NA	TRBJ2-1	TGTGCCAGCACAGGGGGGGGAAAGACAATGAGGCAGTTCTTC	CASTGGGKTMRQFF
TRBV3-1/TRBV3-2	NA	NA	TRBJ1-4	TGTGCCAGCAGCCAAGACTTGACAGGCGCGGGAGAAAAACTGTTTTTT	CASSQDLTGAGEKLFF
TRBV2	NA	NA	TRBJ1-4	TGTGCCAGCAGCGGGACGCTGTCTGATGAAAAACTGTTTTTT	CASSGTLSDEKLFF
TRBV6-6	NA	NA	TRBJ2-7	TGTGCCAGTCGCACAGGGAGTTACTACGAGCAGTACTTC	CASRTGSYYEQYF
TRBV5-1	TRBD2	NA	TRBJ2-1	TGCGCCAGCAGCTTTAGTCTAGCGGGGGGGCCTGATGAGCAGTTCTTC	CASSFSLAGGPDEQFF
TRBV5-1	TRBD1	NA	TRBJ2-2	TGCGCCAGCAGCGGGGGACAGACCAACACCGGGGAGCTGTTTTTT	CASSGGQTNTGELFF
TRBV5-1	TRBD1	NA	TRBJ2-1	TGCGCCAGCAGCTTGGCCCAACAGGGGCGGTCCTACAATGAGCAGTTCTTC	CASSLAQQGRSYNEQFF
TRBV9	NA	NA	TRBJ1-3	TGTGCCAGCAGCGCCGATAGGTACAGCTCTGGAAACACCATATATTTT	CASSADRYSSGNTIYF
TRBV7-6	NA	NA	TRBJ2-2	TGTGCCAGCAGCGTAAGGGGATCAGGGGCCGGGGAGCTGTTTTTT	CASSVRGSGAGELFF
TRBV5-4	TRBD1	NA	TRBJ2-5	TGTGCCAGCAGCTTAGACAGGGGCCGGGGGCAAGAGACCCAGTACTTC	CASSLDRGRGQETQYF
TRBV2	NA	NA	TRBJ2-2	TGTGCCAGCAGTGAGTTTGTCAGGGCGAACACCGGGGAGCTGTTTTTT	CASSEFVRANTGELFF
TRBV24-1	NA	NA	TRBJ2-1	TGTGCCACCAGTGATTTGCGGTTCGCAGGGGAAAATGAGCAGTTCTTC	CATSDLRFAGENEQFF
TRBV27	NA	once	TRBJ2-2	TGTGCCAGCAGTCAAAGGACCTCCGGGGAGCTGTTTTTT	CASSQRTSGELFF
TRBV28	NA	NA	TRBJ2-5	TGTGCCAGCACAGGGGATGGAGAGACCCAGTACTTC	CASTGDGETQYF